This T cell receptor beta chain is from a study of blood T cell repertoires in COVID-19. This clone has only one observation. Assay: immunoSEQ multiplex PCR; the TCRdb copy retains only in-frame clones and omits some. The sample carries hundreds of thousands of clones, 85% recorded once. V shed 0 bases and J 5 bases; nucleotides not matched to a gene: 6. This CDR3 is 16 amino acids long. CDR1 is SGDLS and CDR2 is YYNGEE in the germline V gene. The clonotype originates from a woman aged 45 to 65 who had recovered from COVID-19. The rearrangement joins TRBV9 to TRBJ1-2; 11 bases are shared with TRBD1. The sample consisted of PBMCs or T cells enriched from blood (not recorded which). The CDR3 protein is CASSVASGQGAYGYTF. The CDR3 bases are TGTGCCAGCAGCGTAGCATCCGGACAGGGGGCATATGGCTACACCTTC.